The clone carrying this T cell receptor beta chain was observed a few times. Antigen specificity is unknown. The data derive from a study of cytomegalovirus exposure and HLA in healthy donors. Notes on the study in general: Follow-up analysis found HLA locus-dependent TCR association rates, highest for DRB1 and lowest for HLA-C. Both high specificity and high sensitivity reportedly marked the classifier's diagnosis of cytomegalovirus status. Segments of the TCR beta V type were, in most cases, productive about 90% or about 30% of the time in an earlier analysis.

PCR was performed using 60 Vbeta and 13 Jbeta primers. Sequenced by immunoSEQ multiplex PCR; TCRdb stores in-frame clones only, minus some. The sample comprises 90,000 to 100,000 clones, less than 70% of which are singletons, and roughly 1.2% rests with the top ten. V was clipped by 2 bases and J by 0 bases, with 8 bases between them. The germline gives CDR1 MGHRA, CDR2 YSYEKL. CDR3 length: 15 residues. The TCR was taken from a female donor in good health and CMV-seronegative. The V and J genes are TRBV4-1 and TRBJ1-3, with D unresolved. Sequencing used PBMCs. The CDR3 region has the DNA TGCGCCAGCAGCCAAACGAGGGACTCTGGAAACACCATATATTTT. Protein product: CASSQTRDSGNTIYF.